These T cell receptor beta chains were read from a single sample in a study of cytomegalovirus exposure and HLA in healthy donors. The assay was immunoSEQ multiplex PCR, and TCRdb's table has in-frame clones only and misses some. Seen here are 100,000 to 150,000 clones, 84% observed once, and the top ten hold approximately 2.6%. Sequencing was performed on PBMCs. The receptors shown here come from a man in his fifties in good health and CMV-seronegative. The CDR3 runs from the conserved cysteine through the conserved F or W. D genes are given only for firm matches. Not every row has a clone size; where given, it reads once, few, many or a size class.

j_call clone_size d_call v_call cdr3_aa cdr3_nt
TRBJ2-1 once TRBD2 TRBV7-6 CASSSSGGNNNEQFF TGCGCCAGCAGCTCGAGCGGGGGAAATAACAATGAGCAGTTCTTC
TRBJ2-7 . TRBD1 TRBV5-1 CASSGGQAAYEQYF TGCGCCAGCAGCGGGGGACAGGCCGCCTACGAGCAGTACTTC
TRBJ2-7 . . TRBV7-9 CASSLGGPRLEQYF TGTGCCAGCAGCTTAGGGGGCCCTAGACTGGAGCAGTACTTC
TRBJ1-6 few . TRBV30 CAWNPTGSPNSPLHF TGTGCCTGGAACCCTACCGGGTCCCCTAATTCACCCCTCCACTTT
TRBJ1-3 . . TRBV6-5 CASSLESSGNTIYF TGTGCCAGCAGTCTTGAGAGCTCTGGAAACACCATATATTTT
TRBJ1-2 . TRBD1 TRBV19 CATRQGAGYTF TGTGCCACCCGACAGGGGGCTGGCTACACCTTC
TRBJ2-1 . TRBD1 TRBV29-1 CSVEDPWDRYNEQFF TGCAGCGTTGAAGACCCGTGGGACAGATACAATGAGCAGTTCTTC
TRBJ2-2 . . TRBV5-4 CASSLVRGTGELFF TGTGCCAGCAGCCTAGTTCGAGGCACCGGGGAGCTGTTTTTT
TRBJ2-2 . . TRBV13 CASSSRLGAGELFF TGTGCCAGCAGCTCCCGGCTTGGAGCCGGGGAGCTGTTTTTT
TRBJ2-7 . TRBD2 TRBV2 CASSEAEAGEYF TGTGCCAGCAGTGAAGCGGAGGCGGGGGAGTACTTC
TRBJ1-1 few . TRBV6-6 CASSYSKGSEAFF TGTGCCAGCAGTTACTCTAAAGGGAGTGAAGCTTTCTTT
TRBJ2-7 . TRBD2 TRBV5-4 CASSSGLGYSYEQYF TGTGCCAGCAGCTCCGGACTAGGGTATTCCTACGAGCAGTACTTC
TRBJ2-1 . . TRBV30 CAWSRGTAYNEQFF TGTGCCTGGTCCAGAGGGACTGCCTACAATGAGCAGTTCTTC
TRBJ2-5 . TRBD2 TRBV25-1 CASSEFGAGGLETQYF TGTGCCAGCAGTGAATTCGGCGCGGGGGGGCTAGAGACCCAGTACTTC
TRBJ1-5 . . TRBV18 CASSPMRVANQPQHF TGTGCCAGCTCACCAATGAGGGTCGCCAATCAGCCCCAGCATTTT
TRBJ2-7 . . TRBV5-8 CASSFNEQYF TGTGCCAGCAGCTTTAACGAGCAGTACTTC